The entry that follows covers one T cell receptor beta chain sequence. The antigen is not known. Method: immunoSEQ multiplex PCR; TCRdb's copy keeps in-frame clones and lacks some. This repertoire shows roughly 570,000 clones, roughly 98% found once; its top ten account for 0.25% to 0.35%. CD45RO-negative, CCR7-positively selected cells formed the naive CD8 fraction, excluding terminally differentiated effector memory CD45RA+ cells. The study drew all its donors from Caucasian adults living in Nashville, Tennessee. This specimen belongs to a study of shared clonotypes between healthy human individuals. For the study at large: The plates for each donor numbered three CD4 naive, three CD4 memory, two CD8 naive and one CD8 memory. Study conclusions and caveats: The study generally estimated greater richness for naive than memory subsets.

CDR1 is SNHLY, CDR2 FYNNEI, per germline. The CDR3 has 15 amino acids. V was shortened by 3 bases and J by 3 bases, with 12 bases between the two germline ends. The TCR originated in a man aged 25 to 40 in good health. Specimen: naive CD8+ T cells sorted from blood. This chain uses TRBV2 with TRBJ2-1, with TRBD2 as a possible D gene (7 bases). In nucleotides, the CDR3 is TGTGCCAGCAGTGATAGGGGGGAGGGCTACAATGAGCAGTTCTTC. As protein: CASSDRGEGYNEQFF.